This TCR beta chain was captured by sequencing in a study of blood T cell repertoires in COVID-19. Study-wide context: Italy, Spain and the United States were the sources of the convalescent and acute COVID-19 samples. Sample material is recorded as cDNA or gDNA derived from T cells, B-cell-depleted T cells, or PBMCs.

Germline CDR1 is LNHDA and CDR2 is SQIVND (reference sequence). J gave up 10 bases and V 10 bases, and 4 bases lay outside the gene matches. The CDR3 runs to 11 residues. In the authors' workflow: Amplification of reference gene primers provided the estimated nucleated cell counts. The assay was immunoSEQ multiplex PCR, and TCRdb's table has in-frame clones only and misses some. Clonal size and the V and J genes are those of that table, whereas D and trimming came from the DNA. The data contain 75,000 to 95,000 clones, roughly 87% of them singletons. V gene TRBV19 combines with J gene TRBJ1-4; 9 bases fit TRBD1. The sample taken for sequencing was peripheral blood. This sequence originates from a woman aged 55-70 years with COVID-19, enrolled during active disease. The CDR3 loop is CATQGQGKLFF. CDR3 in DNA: TGTGCCACCCAGGGACAGGGAAAACTGTTTTTT.